This T cell receptor beta chain comes out of a study of patients and donors after allogeneic stem cell transplantation. MiXCR, run by TCRdb on the RT-PCR reads, gives a single entry per CDR3 protein. The table has tens of thousands of distinct CDR3 sequences, 37% seen once. CDR1 and CDR2 from the germline V gene are MNHEY and SVGAGI. V was trimmed by 2 bases and J by 0 bases, leaving 11 bases between them. This CDR3 is 16 amino acids long. This chain uses TRBV6-5 with TRBJ2-1; unclear D gene. Sequencing was carried out using blood, either unsorted or a sorted T cell fraction (not recorded which). The source of this sequence is a human donor who was either an allogeneic HSCT recipient or a stem cell or donor lymphocyte infusion donor (not recorded which). It is not recorded whose cells these are; they may come from a transplant donor. The DNA of the CDR3 is TGTGCCAGCAGTTACGGGGTAGTGGACTCCTACAATGAGCAGTTCTTC. Encoded protein: CASSYGVVDSYNEQFF.